These T cell receptor beta chains were read from a single sample in a study of blood T cell repertoires in COVID-19. Assay used: immunoSEQ multiplex PCR; TCRdb lists only in-frame clones, some missing. The data show about 300,000 clones, about 87% seen once. The sequenced material came from peripheral blood. All receptors come from a man aged 65-85 years with acute or convalescent COVID-19. Each CDR3 is given with its conserved first and last residue. Each record gives: clone size, V gene, J gene, D gene, CDR3 protein, CDR3 DNA. A D gene is named only where the DNA matches it firmly. Not every row has a clone size; where given, it reads once, few, many or a size class.

NA	TRBV24-1	TRBJ2-1	NA	CATSDLLASSYNEQFF	TGTGCCACCAGTGATTTGCTTGCTAGCTCCTACAATGAGCAGTTCTTC
NA	TRBV19	TRBJ1-2	TRBD1	CARGQGDNYGYTF	TGTGCCAGAGGACAGGGTGATAACTATGGCTACACCTTC
once	TRBV5-1	TRBJ1-6	TRBD1	CASSGTGEEPLHF	TGCGCCAGCAGCGGGACAGGAGAGGAACCCCTCCACTTT
NA	TRBV7-2	TRBJ1-2	NA	CASSLDVGGYTF	TGTGCCAGCAGCTTAGACGTCGGTGGCTACACCTTC
NA	TRBV5-6	TRBJ2-6	TRBD1	CASSFRGSGANVLTF	TGTGCCAGCAGCTTCAGGGGGTCGGGGGCCAACGTCCTGACTTTC
NA	TRBV7-9	TRBJ2-3	TRBD2	CASSSSGRADTQYF	TGTGCCAGCAGCTCAAGCGGGAGGGCAGATACGCAGTATTTT
once	TRBV5-4	TRBJ2-1	NA	CASSLVLEDEQFF	TGTGCCAGCAGCTTGGTTCTAGAGGATGAGCAGTTCTTC
NA	TRBV28	TRBJ1-6	NA	CASSLYRSYNSPLHF	TGTGCCAGCAGTTTATACAGGTCATATAATTCACCCCTCCACTTT
NA	TRBV19	TRBJ2-1	NA	CASSIVARAKDNEQFF	TGTGCCAGTAGTATAGTAGCCAGGGCGAAGGACAATGAGCAGTTCTTC
NA	TRBV4-3	TRBJ2-5	NA	CASSQDIASLQTQYF	TGCGCCAGCAGCCAAGATATCGCTAGCTTACAGACCCAGTACTTC
NA	TRBV28	TRBJ2-1	NA	CASSSVVSRQFF	TGTGCCAGCAGTTCGGTCGTCTCGCGTCAGTTCTTC
NA	TRBV19	TRBJ1-1	TRBD1	CASSPWTGKNTEAFF	TGTGCCAGTAGTCCATGGACAGGCAAGAACACTGAAGCTTTCTTT
NA	TRBV7-2	TRBJ1-2	TRBD1	CASSLEADRADGYTF	TGTGCCAGCAGCCTAGAGGCTGACAGGGCTGATGGCTACACCTTC
NA	TRBV28	TRBJ2-6	TRBD2	CASSLGEVSGRPGANVLTF	TGTGCCAGCAGTTTGGGAGAGGTTAGCGGGAGACCTGGGGCCAACGTCCTGACTTTC
NA	TRBV7-2	TRBJ1-6	NA	CASSLEDSSYNSPLHF	TGTGCCAGCAGCTTAGAAGATAGCTCCTATAATTCACCCCTCCACTTT
NA	TRBV5-4	TRBJ2-3	TRBD2	CASSQSSGHTDTQYF	TGTGCCAGCAGCCAATCTAGCGGACACACAGATACGCAGTATTTT
NA	TRBV6-2/TRBV6-3	TRBJ2-7	TRBD1	CASSHTGEDRYEQYF	TGTGCCAGCAGTCATACAGGGGAAGATAGGTACGAGCAGTACTTC
NA	TRBV3-1/TRBV3-2	TRBJ1-1	TRBD1	CASSHRQGNTEAFF	TGTGCCAGCAGCCACAGACAGGGAAACACTGAAGCTTTCTTT
NA	TRBV5-6	TRBJ2-2	NA	CASRIQPNTGELFF	TGTGCCAGCAGAATACAACCGAACACCGGGGAGCTGTTTTTT
NA	TRBV9	TRBJ1-1	NA	CASSVASNTEAFF	TGTGCCAGCAGCGTAGCATCGAACACTGAAGCTTTCTTT
few	TRBV7-9	TRBJ2-2	NA	CASSLGIHYNTGELFF	TGTGCCAGCAGCTTGGGTATACACTACAACACCGGGGAGCTGTTTTTT
NA	TRBV2	TRBJ2-2	TRBD2	CASSGTSGSFTGELFF	TGTGCCAGCAGCGGGACTAGCGGGAGTTTTACCGGGGAGCTGTTTTTT
NA	TRBV2	TRBJ2-3	TRBD2	CASSALTSADTQYF	TGTGCCAGCAGTGCCCTGACTAGCGCAGATACGCAGTATTTT
NA	TRBV6-6	TRBJ1-1	TRBD1	CASEGAGTEAFF	TGTGCCAGCGAGGGGGCTGGTACTGAAGCTTTCTTT
once	TRBV19	TRBJ1-2	TRBD1	CASSKVGQPYGYTF	TGTGCCAGTAGTAAGGTGGGACAGCCCTATGGCTACACCTTC
once	TRBV28	TRBJ2-7	NA	CASSLGGTTIEQYF	TGTGCCAGCAGTTTAGGGGGGACCACTATAGAGCAGTACTTC
once	TRBV28	TRBJ2-7	NA	CASSLGGGGGYEQYF	TGTGCCAGCAGTTTAGGGGGAGGAGGTGGGTACGAGCAGTACTTC
NA	TRBV7-2	TRBJ2-1	NA	CASSLLAGYFNEQFF	TGTGCCAGCAGCTTATTGGCGGGGTATTTCAATGAGCAGTTCTTC
NA	TRBV7-3	TRBJ2-1	TRBD2	CASSFKGSSGVASFEQFF	TGTGCCAGCAGCTTCAAGGGGTCTAGCGGGGTAGCGTCCTTTGAGCAGTTCTTC
NA	TRBV3-1/TRBV3-2	TRBJ2-7	NA	CASSRPGAGQRSSYEQYF	TGTGCCAGCAGCCGCCCCGGGGCGGGACAGAGGAGCTCCTACGAGCAGTACTTC
once	TRBV19	TRBJ2-3	TRBD2	CASSARGAGLDTQYF	TGTGCCAGTAGTGCGCGGGGGGCGGGTTTAGATACGCAGTATTTT
NA	TRBV4-2	TRBJ2-3	TRBD2	CASSRAGNRGLAGDTDTQYF	TGTGCCAGCAGCCGCGCCGGAAATCGGGGACTAGCGGGGGACACAGATACGCAGTATTTT
NA	TRBV19	TRBJ2-1	TRBD2	CASIGPTSSSSYNEQFF	TGTGCCAGTATCGGTCCGACTAGCAGTAGCTCCTACAATGAGCAGTTCTTC
NA	TRBV7-2	TRBJ1-6	NA	CASSSTAHNSPLHF	TGTGCCAGCAGCTCGACAGCTCATAATTCACCCCTCCACTTT
NA	TRBV29-1	TRBJ2-3	NA	CSARRRGDTQYF	TGCAGCGCAAGGCGGAGAGGCGATACGCAGTATTTT